A selection of T cell receptor beta chains follows, all from one sample in a study of CD8 T cells in ankylosing spondylitis. TCRdb recomputed calls from the 5' RACE reads with MiXCR, one row per CDR3 protein. The profile covers tens of thousands of distinct CDR3 sequences, with 4% appearing a single time and around 3.6% taken by the ten largest. Input material: blood, either unsorted or a sorted T cell fraction (not recorded which). The receptors were gathered from a female donor with ankylosing spondylitis or in good health (not recorded which). CDR3s include the opening cysteine and the closing phenylalanine or tryptophan. A D gene is named only where the DNA matches it firmly. Each size is once, few or many counts, or a class when the clone is expanded.

clone size	D gene	V gene	J gene	CDR3 DNA	CDR3 protein
many	.	TRBV9	TRBJ2-1	TGTGCCAGCAGCGTAGCGGGGTCGGCCTACAATGAGCAGTTCTTC	CASSVAGSAYNEQFF
many	.	TRBV9	TRBJ2-1	TGTGCCAGCAGCGTAAGACCGATCTCCTACAATGAGCAGTTCTTC	CASSVRPISYNEQFF
many	.	TRBV9	TRBJ2-3	TGTGCCAGCAGCCCTGGTCCAGATACGCAGTATTTT	CASSPGPDTQYF
many	.	TRBV9	TRBJ1-1	TGTGCCAGCAGCGTATTCGGGGGTACGAACACTGAAGCTTTCTTT	CASSVFGGTNTEAFF
many	TRBD2	TRBV9	TRBJ2-7	TGTGCCAGCAGCGTAGCCGGGGGGAACTTCTACGAGCAGTACTTC	CASSVAGGNFYEQYF
many	TRBD2	TRBV9	TRBJ2-1	TGTGCCAGCAGCAGAGGCGGGGGGGGCCTAAATGAGCAGTTCTTC	CASSRGGGGLNEQFF
many	.	TRBV9	TRBJ2-1	TGTGCCAGCAGCCCCCGGACCGAGTACAATGAGCAGTTCTTC	CASSPRTEYNEQFF
few	.	TRBV9	TRBJ1-1	TGTGCCAGCAGCGTAAGGATGGGGTCCGGCACTGAAGCTTTCTTT	CASSVRMGSGTEAFF
many	.	TRBV9	TRBJ2-1	TGTGCCAGCAGCGTTGACAATCAGGGCCCTCCTCCTTACAATGAGCAGTTCTTC	CASSVDNQGPPPYNEQFF
many	TRBD2	TRBV9	TRBJ2-3	TGTGCCAGCAGCGTAAGGAGCGGGGGGGGTAGCACAGATACGCAGTATTTT	CASSVRSGGGSTDTQYF
many	TRBD2	TRBV9	TRBJ2-1	TGTGCCAGCAGCGGGCTAGCGGGGGGGCCGCATGAGCAGTTCTTC	CASSGLAGGPHEQFF